Included here is one T cell receptor beta chain sequence, with context. Antigen unknown. This specimen belongs to a study of OX40 agonist ivuxolimab in advanced cancers. Notes on the study in general: Partial responders treated at 0.1-3.0 mg/kg exhibited clonal expansion among the lowest measured.

The CDR3 has 16 amino acids. V lost 0 bases and J 3 bases, leaving 12 bases between the germline ends. Germline assignment: CDR1 MNHEY and CDR2 SVGAGI. The data were produced by immunoSEQ multiplex PCR, yet TCRdb's version contains in-frame clones alone and is incomplete. Found here are about 41,000 clones, around 81% of them singletons; the top ten hold 2.5% to 3%. The V gene is TRBV6-5, the J gene TRBJ1-3; D not certain. The sequence derives from an adult with an advanced solid tumor such as melanoma, head and neck, liver or kidney cancer. Here the sequenced sample was CD4+ or CD8+ T cells sorted from blood, taken in a trial of the OX40 agonist ivuxolimab. The CDR3 DNA sequence: TGTGCCAGCAGTTACTCGTTGCAGACTCTTGGAAACACCATATATTTT. Encoded protein: CASSYSLQTLGNTIYF.